This record concerns one T cell receptor beta chain sequence. As yet, its antigen is unknown. This entry belongs to a study of post-analysis software for immune sequencing data. General study results and limits: About five TRBV segments were more frequent in patients than controls; TRBV5-6, TRBV5-1 and TRBV20-1 belonged to this group.

There are 13 residues in the CDR3. Germline CDR1 is SQVTM and CDR2 is ANQGSEA. V was clipped by 4 bases and J by 3 bases, with 12 bases between them. Sequencing libraries made from TCR beta cDNA carried unique molecular identifiers. TCRdb processed the PCR reads anew with MiXCR; each CDR3 protein has one entry. This repertoire shows fewer than 900,000 distinct CDR3 sequences, 40% to 55% found once; its top ten account for around 4.7%. The V and J genes are TRBV29-1 and TRBJ1-2; D is uncertain. This TCR was sampled from a girl under 18 with multiple sclerosis. The sample taken for sequencing was blood. CDR3: CSVAEKGYYGYTF. The CDR3 DNA reads TGCAGCGTTGCGGAAAAGGGTTACTATGGCTACACCTTC.